The TCR beta chain under discussion was sequenced for a study of metastatic and nonmetastatic thyroid tumors. A remark on this clone: One base away lies a much larger clone, so this may be a sequencing read error.

Not a single patient had been given any form of treatment at any point before undergoing thyroid surgery. Through MiXCR, TCRdb re-clonotyped the PCR reads. Found here are tens of thousands of clones, about 20% of them singletons; the top ten hold 12% to 15%. The germline CDR1 and CDR2 sequences are SGHDT and YYEEEE. The CDR3 runs 16 residues. Sequencing input: tumor tissue. The genes are TRBV5-6 and TRBJ2-1; D possibly uses TRBD1 or TRBD2 (6 bases each). This clonotype originated in a female donor with papillary thyroid cancer or a benign thyroid nodule (not recorded which). Some clones in this sample may be carry-over from other donors' samples. CDR3: CTSSPSGEGVRNEQFF. CDR3 nucleotide sequence: TGTACCAGCAGCCCCTCGGGAGAGGGGGTACGGAATGAGCAGTTCTTC.